These T cell receptor beta chains were read from a single sample in a study of T cell responses to AZD1222 COVID-19 vaccine. Repertoires were generated with immunoSEQ multiplex PCR, while TCRdb's copy carries only in-frame clones and drops some. The sample carries approximately 74,000 clones, just over 85% recorded once. The sample consisted of peripheral blood, taken on day 0 of AZD1222 vaccination. These receptors were collected from an adult in good health. The CDR3 runs from the conserved cysteine through the conserved F or W. D genes are given only for firm matches. For some rows the clone size is stated as once, few or many, or as a class when expanded; others skip it.

15,TRBD1,TRBJ2-7,TRBV11-1,-,TGTGCCAGCGGGAAACAGGGGAGTAACCACTACGAGCAGTACTTC,CASGKQGSNHYEQYF
15,-,TRBJ1-1,TRBV7-2,-,TGTGCCAGCAGCTTAGGGGCAGGGATGAACACTGAAGCTTTCTTT,CASSLGAGMNTEAFF
14,-,TRBJ1-5,TRBV9,-,TGTGCCAGCAGCCCCGGGAGGGAGCAGCAGCCCCAGCATTTT,CASSPGREQQPQHF
13,-,TRBJ1-1,TRBV6-2/TRBV6-3,-,TGTGCCAGCAGTTACGGACAGAACACTGAAGCTTTCTTT,CASSYGQNTEAFF
14,TRBD1,TRBJ2-7,TRBV9,medium-sized,TGTGCCAGCAGCCGCCGGGACAGGGGCCACGAGCAGTACTTC,CASSRRDRGHEQYF
16,TRBD1,TRBJ1-6,TRBV28,-,TGTGCCAGCAGTTCCCCGAGACAGGGGACTAAATCACCCCTCCACTTT,CASSSPRQGTKSPLHF
16,-,TRBJ1-4,TRBV4-1,-,TGCGCCAGCAGCCTCCCCAGCCCCAGGGGTAATGAAAAACTGTTTTTT,CASSLPSPRGNEKLFF
15,-,TRBJ1-2,TRBV4-3,-,TGCGCCAGCAGCCAAGATTCGGGGGAATTCTATGGCTACACCTTC,CASSQDSGEFYGYTF
13,-,TRBJ2-3,TRBV18,-,TGTGCCAGCTCACCAGTCTTGACAGATACGCAGTATTTT,CASSPVLTDTQYF
13,-,TRBJ1-2,TRBV30,-,TGTGCCTGGAGTCTCCTCGCCCTCTATGGCTACACCTTC,CAWSLLALYGYTF
14,-,TRBJ2-3,TRBV3-1/TRBV3-2,-,TGTGCCAGCAGCCAAGAAGGCTGGGCAGATACGCAGTATTTT,CASSQEGWADTQYF
21,-,TRBJ2-2,TRBV4-1,-,TGCGCCAGCAGCCGGACAGGGGGTTGGACTAGCGGATACTCGAACACCGGGGAGCTGTTTTTT,CASSRTGGWTSGYSNTGELFF
15,TRBD2,TRBJ2-5,TRBV3-1/TRBV3-2,-,TGTGCCAGCAGCACGAGCGGGGGAACACAAGAGACCCAGTACTTC,CASSTSGGTQETQYF
12,-,TRBJ1-1,TRBV20-1,-,TGCAGTGCTAGTGTCAGGAACACTGAAGCTTTCTTT,CSASVRNTEAFF
16,TRBD2,TRBJ2-7,TRBV11-2,-,TGTGCCAGCAGCCTGGGTAGCGGGGGGAAGGTGAACGAGCAGTACTTC,CASSLGSGGKVNEQYF
14,-,TRBJ2-5,TRBV27,-,TGTGCCAGCAGACCTTCAGGGTACCAAGAGACCCAGTACTTC,CASRPSGYQETQYF
16,TRBD1,TRBJ2-1,TRBV28,-,TGTGCCAGCAGTTTTTTATTCGTAAAGGGGGCTTATGAGCAGTTCTTC,CASSFLFVKGAYEQFF
14,TRBD2,TRBJ2-1,TRBV28,-,TGTGCCAGCAGTTTATCTAGCGGGTCGGGTGAGCAGTTCTTC,CASSLSSGSGEQFF
15,-,TRBJ1-6,TRBV30,-,TGTGCCTGGAGTTCAAGGGCGATCGGAAATTCACCCCTCCACTTT,CAWSSRAIGNSPLHF
13,-,TRBJ1-1,TRBV28,-,TGTGCCAGCAGCCCCGCCCGGGGCACTGAAGCTTTCTTT,CASSPARGTEAFF
14,-,TRBJ2-7,TRBV7-8,-,TGTGCCAGCAGCTTAGTTGGCCGGGACTACGAGCAGTACTTC,CASSLVGRDYEQYF
11,-,TRBJ2-1,TRBV12-3/TRBV12-4,-,TGTGCCAGCAAAGGGCGCAATGAGCAGTTCTTC,CASKGRNEQFF
16,TRBD1,TRBJ1-4,TRBV3-1/TRBV3-2,-,TGTGCCAGCAGCCAAGCGACAGGGGGCGCGTCTGAAAAACTGTTTTTT,CASSQATGGASEKLFF
16,TRBD2,TRBJ2-3,TRBV7-2,-,TGTGCCAGCAGCTTAGAGCCTAGCGGTAGCACAGATACGCAGTATTTT,CASSLEPSGSTDTQYF
13,-,TRBJ1-2,TRBV29-1,-,TGCAGCGTTGAAGACTTTCAGGGTGGTGGCTACACCTTC,CSVEDFQGGGYTF
16,TRBD2,TRBJ2-1,TRBV11-2,-,TGTGCCAGCAGCTGGGGAACTAGCGGGCGCAACAATGAGCAGTTCTTC,CASSWGTSGRNNEQFF
15,TRBD1,TRBJ2-7,TRBV15,-,TGTGCCACCAGCCTCCTCCCCGGGACAGGGATTGAGCAGTACTTC,CATSLLPGTGIEQYF
14,-,TRBJ2-3,TRBV28,-,TGTGCCAGCAGTCTCTCCTCTAGCACAGATACGCAGTATTTT,CASSLSSSTDTQYF
14,-,TRBJ2-7,TRBV28,-,TGTGCCAGCAGTTCGATTACCAGGGTCTACGAGCAGTACTTC,CASSSITRVYEQYF
14,TRBD2,TRBJ2-1,TRBV3-1/TRBV3-2,-,TGTGCCAGCAGGGGGGGAGGGGCCTACAATGAGCAGTTCTTC,CASRGGGAYNEQFF
14,-,TRBJ2-7,TRBV5-1,-,TGCGCCAGCAGCCCCCGGGCAAACACCTACGAGCAGTACTTC,CASSPRANTYEQYF
13,-,TRBJ2-7,TRBV6-5,-,TGTGCCAGCAGTTATGTTAGCGCCTACGAGCAGTACTTC,CASSYVSAYEQYF
12,-,TRBJ1-2,TRBV29-1,-,TGCAGCGTTGTTGCCCAGCTCTATGGCTACACCTTC,CSVVAQLYGYTF
18,-,TRBJ2-6,TRBV18,-,TGTGCCAGCTCACCATTGGGAAGGATGGGCTCTGGGGCCAACGTCCTGACTTTC,CASSPLGRMGSGANVLTF
15,-,TRBJ1-1,TRBV2,-,TGTGCCAGCAGGTTCTCGACCGAGAGTCTGACTGAAGCTTTCTTT,CASRFSTESLTEAFF
11,-,TRBJ1-2,TRBV28,-,TGTGCCAGCGCGGTGGACTATGGCTACACCTTC,CASAVDYGYTF
16,TRBD1,TRBJ1-6,TRBV14,-,TGTGCCAGCAGCCAAGGGACAGGGGGCGGTAGCTCACCCCTCCACTTT,CASSQGTGGGSSPLHF
16,-,TRBJ1-5,TRBV4-1,few,TGCGCCAGCAGCCAAGAGATTAGGGGATACAATCAGCCCCAGCATTTT,CASSQEIRGYNQPQHF
15,TRBD1,TRBJ1-2,TRBV19,-,TGTGCCAGTAGTAAACAGGGGAAAGGGGACTATGGCTACACCTTC,CASSKQGKGDYGYTF
14,-,TRBJ1-5,TRBV11-2,-,TGTGCCAGCAGCTTAGAGCCTTACAGGTCACCCCAGCATTTT,CASSLEPYRSPQHF
13,TRBD2,TRBJ2-1,TRBV28,once,TGTGCCAGCAGCTGGACTAGCGGCAATGAGCAGTTCTTC,CASSWTSGNEQFF
19,TRBD2,TRBJ2-5,TRBV7-2,few,TGTGCCAGCAGCCCTCGCATAGGTCGGCTAGCGGGGGGCCAAGAGACCCAGTACTTC,CASSPRIGRLAGGQETQYF
15,-,TRBJ2-1,TRBV10-3,-,TGTGCCATCAGTGAGACCATAACGAGAGGAGGTGAGCAGTTCTTC,CAISETITRGGEQFF
15,-,TRBJ2-1,TRBV4-1,many,TGCGCCAGCAGCCAAGTTTCATTTGGTTATAATGAGCAGTTCTTC,CASSQVSFGYNEQFF
12,-,TRBJ2-3,TRBV5-1,-,TGCGCCAGCAGCGAAATAGGACGTGGGCAGTATTTT,CASSEIGRGQYF
13,-,TRBJ1-3,TRBV30,-,TGTGCCTCGGAGGGGGGTACTGGAAACACCATATATTTT,CASEGGTGNTIYF
16,TRBD1,TRBJ2-1,TRBV24-1,medium-sized,TGTGCCACCAGTGAGGGACAGGGGGCTATTTACAATGAGCAGTTCTTC,CATSEGQGAIYNEQFF
14,-,TRBJ1-2,TRBV19,-,TGTGCCAGTAGTATAGGCTGGGCCGAACGAGGCTACACCTTC,CASSIGWAERGYTF
12,-,TRBJ1-5,TRBV28,-,TGTGCCAGCCTAGATAGCAATCAGCCCCAGCATTTT,CASLDSNQPQHF
13,TRBD1,TRBJ2-7,TRBV28,-,TGTGCCAGCAGTTACCTAGACAGGGGCGAGCAGTACTTC,CASSYLDRGEQYF
13,TRBD1,TRBJ1-1,TRBV28,-,TGTGCCAGCAGTCTAGAACGCGACAGGGAGGCTTTCTTT,CASSLERDREAFF
16,-,TRBJ1-1,TRBV4-2,few,TGTGCCAGCAGCCAAGACCGGGACGGAATGAACACTGAAGCTTTCTTT,CASSQDRDGMNTEAFF
13,-,TRBJ1-6,TRBV12-3/TRBV12-4,-,TGTGCCAGCAGCAGGGACCGTACAGGACCCCTCCACTTT,CASSRDRTGPLHF
15,-,TRBJ1-2,TRBV19,-,TGTGCCAGTAACCCGTTTTATTACGAACCCTATGGCTACACCTTC,CASNPFYYEPYGYTF
13,-,TRBJ1-5,TRBV13,-,TGTGCCAGCAGCTTGGGGAGGGGTCAGCCCCAGCATTTT,CASSLGRGQPQHF
15,TRBD1,TRBJ1-5,TRBV5-1,once,TGCGCCAGCAGCCTCTCAACAGGGGGCAATCAGCCCCAGCATTTT,CASSLSTGGNQPQHF
17,-,TRBJ1-3,TRBV5-4,-,TGTGCCAGCAGCTTGGGTCAGGGACTTAGCTCTGGAAACACCATATATTTT,CASSLGQGLSSGNTIYF
15,TRBD1,TRBJ1-5,TRBV2,few,TGTGCCAGCCAGGACAGGGGGCTCGGCAATCAGCCCCAGCATTTT,CASQDRGLGNQPQHF
14,-,TRBJ1-1,TRBV7-9,-,TGTGCCAGCAGCCCACCAGGGCCGAACACTGAAGCTTTCTTT,CASSPPGPNTEAFF
14,-,TRBJ1-1,TRBV27,once,TGTGCCAGCAGTGGGAGAAGTTTGAACACTGAAGCTTTCTTT,CASSGRSLNTEAFF